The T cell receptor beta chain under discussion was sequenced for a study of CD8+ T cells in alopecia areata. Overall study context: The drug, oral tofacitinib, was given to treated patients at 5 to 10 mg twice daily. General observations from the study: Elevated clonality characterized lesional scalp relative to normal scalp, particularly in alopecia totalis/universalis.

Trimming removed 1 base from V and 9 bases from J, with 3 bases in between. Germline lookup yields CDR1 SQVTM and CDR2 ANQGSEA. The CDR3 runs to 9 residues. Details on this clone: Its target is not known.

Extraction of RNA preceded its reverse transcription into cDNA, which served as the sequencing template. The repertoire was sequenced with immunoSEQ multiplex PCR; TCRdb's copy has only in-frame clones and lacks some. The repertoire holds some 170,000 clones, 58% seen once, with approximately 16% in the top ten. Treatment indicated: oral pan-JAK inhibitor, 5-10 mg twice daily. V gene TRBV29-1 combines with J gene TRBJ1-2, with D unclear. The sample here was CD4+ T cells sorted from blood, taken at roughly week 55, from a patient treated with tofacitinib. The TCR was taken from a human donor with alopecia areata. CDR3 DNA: TGCAGCGTTGAAGGAAGCTACACCTTC. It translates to CSVEGSYTF. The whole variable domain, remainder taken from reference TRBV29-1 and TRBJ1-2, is SAVISQKPSRDICQRGTSLTIQCQVDSQVTMMFWYRQQPGQSLTLIATANQGSEATYESGFVIDKFPISRPNLTFSTLTVSNMSPEDSSIYLCSVEGSYTFGSGTRLTVV.